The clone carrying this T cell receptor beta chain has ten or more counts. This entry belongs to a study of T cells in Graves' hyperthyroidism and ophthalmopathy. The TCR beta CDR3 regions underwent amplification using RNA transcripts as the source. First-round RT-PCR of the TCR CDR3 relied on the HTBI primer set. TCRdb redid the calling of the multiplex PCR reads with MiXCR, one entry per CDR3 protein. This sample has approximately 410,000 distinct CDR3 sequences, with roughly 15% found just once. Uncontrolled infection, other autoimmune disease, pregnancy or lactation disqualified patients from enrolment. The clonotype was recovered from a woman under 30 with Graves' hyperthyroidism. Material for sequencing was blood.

CDR3 sequence: CASSLVARASGPSYNEQFF. Here the CDR3 DNA reads TGTGCCAGCAGCTTAGTGGCCCGGGCTAGCGGGCCCTCCTACAATGAGCAGTTCTTC. This rearrangement joins TRBV11-2 to TRBJ2-1; 8 nucleotides align to TRBD2. V lost 1 base and J lost 0; bases outside the gene matches: 11. This CDR3 region has 19 residues. The germline V gene encodes CDR1 SGHAT and CDR2 FQNNGV.